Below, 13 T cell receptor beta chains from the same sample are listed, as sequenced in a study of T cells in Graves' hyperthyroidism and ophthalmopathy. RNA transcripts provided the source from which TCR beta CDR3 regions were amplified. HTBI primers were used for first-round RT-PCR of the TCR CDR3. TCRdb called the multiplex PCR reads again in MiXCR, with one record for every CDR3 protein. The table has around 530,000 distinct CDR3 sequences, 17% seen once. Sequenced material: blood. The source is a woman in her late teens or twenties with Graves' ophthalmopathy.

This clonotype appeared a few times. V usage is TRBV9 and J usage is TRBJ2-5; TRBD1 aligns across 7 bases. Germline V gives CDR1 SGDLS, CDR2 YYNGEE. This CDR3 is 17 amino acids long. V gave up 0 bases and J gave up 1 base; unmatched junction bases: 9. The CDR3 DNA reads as TGTGCCAGCAGCGTAGACTTAATACAGGGGCCCCAAGAGACCCAGTACTTC. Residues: CASSVDLIQGPQETQYF.

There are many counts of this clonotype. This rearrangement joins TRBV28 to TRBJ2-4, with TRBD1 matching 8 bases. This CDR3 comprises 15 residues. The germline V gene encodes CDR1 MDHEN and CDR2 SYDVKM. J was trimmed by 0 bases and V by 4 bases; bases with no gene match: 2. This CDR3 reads CASSSGGEAKNIQYF. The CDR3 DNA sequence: TGTGCCAGCAGTTCAGGGGGCGAAGCCAAAAACATTCAGTACTTC.

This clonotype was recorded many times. The CDR3 loop is CASSQSGTASPDTQYF. CDR3 nucleotides: TGCGCCAGCAGCCAATCCGGGACAGCATCCCCGGATACGCAGTATTTT. The rearrangement links TRBV4-1 to TRBJ2-3, with 7 bases fitting TRBD1. Germline V gene data show CDR1 as MGHRA and CDR2 as YSYEKL. With V trimmed by 2 bases and J by 6 bases, 11 bases remained unmatched. The CDR3 spans 16 residues.

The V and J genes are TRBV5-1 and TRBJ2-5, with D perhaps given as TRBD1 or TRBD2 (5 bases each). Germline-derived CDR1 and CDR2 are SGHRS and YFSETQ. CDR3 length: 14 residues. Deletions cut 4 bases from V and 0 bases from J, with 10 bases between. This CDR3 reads CASSNEGYQETQYF. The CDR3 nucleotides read TGCGCCAGCAGCAATGAGGGGTACCAAGAGACCCAGTACTTC.

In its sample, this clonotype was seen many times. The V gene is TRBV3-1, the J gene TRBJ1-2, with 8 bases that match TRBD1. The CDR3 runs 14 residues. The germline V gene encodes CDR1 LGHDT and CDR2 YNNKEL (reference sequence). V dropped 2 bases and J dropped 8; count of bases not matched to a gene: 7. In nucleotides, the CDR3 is TGTGCCAGCAGCCAACGTACAGGGGGAGGAGGCTACACCTTC. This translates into CASSQRTGGGGYTF.

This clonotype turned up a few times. CDR3 DNA: TGTGCCAGCAGCGTCTCCGGTACAGGGAGCAGCGAGCAGTACTTC. This translates into CASSVSGTGSSEQYF. The V call is TRBV9, the J call TRBJ2-7; D is possibly TRBD1 (6 bases). This CDR3 contains 15 residues. Trimming cost V 2 bases and J 6 bases, with 18 bases left between them. CDR1 is SGDLS and CDR2 is YYNGEE in the germline V gene.

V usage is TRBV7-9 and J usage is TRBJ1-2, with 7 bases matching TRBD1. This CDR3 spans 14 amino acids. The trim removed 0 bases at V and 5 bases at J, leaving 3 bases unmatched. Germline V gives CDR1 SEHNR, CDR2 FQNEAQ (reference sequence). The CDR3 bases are TGTGCCAGCAGCTTAGCGGACAGGACGTATGGCTACACCTTC. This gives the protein CASSLADRTYGYTF.

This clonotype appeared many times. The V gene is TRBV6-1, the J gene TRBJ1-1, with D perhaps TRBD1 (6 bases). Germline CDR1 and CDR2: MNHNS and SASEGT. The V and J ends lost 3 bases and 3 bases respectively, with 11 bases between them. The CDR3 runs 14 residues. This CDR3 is CASSDRGGDTEAFF. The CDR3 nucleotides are TGTGCCAGCAGTGACAGGGGCGGGGACACTGAAGCTTTCTTT.

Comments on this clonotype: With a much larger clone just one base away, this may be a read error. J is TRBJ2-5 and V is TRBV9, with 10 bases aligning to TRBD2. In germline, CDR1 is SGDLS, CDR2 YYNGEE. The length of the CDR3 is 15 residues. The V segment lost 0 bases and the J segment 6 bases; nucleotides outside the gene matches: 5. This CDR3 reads CASSVASGGGKTQYF. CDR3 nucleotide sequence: TGTGCCAGCAGCGTAGCTAGCGGGGGTGGAAAGACCCAGTACTTC.

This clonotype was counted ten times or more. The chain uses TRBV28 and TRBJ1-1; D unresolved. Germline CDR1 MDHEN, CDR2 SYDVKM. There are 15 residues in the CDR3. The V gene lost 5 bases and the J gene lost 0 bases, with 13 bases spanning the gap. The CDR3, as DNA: TGTGCCAGCAGTCTGCTCCCGGCCCTGAACACTGAAGCTTTCTTT. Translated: CASSLLPALNTEAFF.

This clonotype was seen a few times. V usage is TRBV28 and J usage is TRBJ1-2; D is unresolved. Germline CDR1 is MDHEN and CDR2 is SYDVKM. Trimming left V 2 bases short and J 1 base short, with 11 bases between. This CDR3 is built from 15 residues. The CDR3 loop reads CASSLKYKGNYGYTF. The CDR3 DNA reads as TGTGCCAGCAGTTTAAAATACAAGGGTAACTATGGCTACACCTTC.

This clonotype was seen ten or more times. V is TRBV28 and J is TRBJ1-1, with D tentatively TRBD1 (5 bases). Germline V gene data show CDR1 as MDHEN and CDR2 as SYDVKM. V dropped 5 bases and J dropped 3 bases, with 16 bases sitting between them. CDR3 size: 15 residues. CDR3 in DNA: TGTGCCAGCAGTCAAACCCAGGGTAGGGACACTGAAGCTTTCTTT. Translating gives CASSQTQGRDTEAFF.

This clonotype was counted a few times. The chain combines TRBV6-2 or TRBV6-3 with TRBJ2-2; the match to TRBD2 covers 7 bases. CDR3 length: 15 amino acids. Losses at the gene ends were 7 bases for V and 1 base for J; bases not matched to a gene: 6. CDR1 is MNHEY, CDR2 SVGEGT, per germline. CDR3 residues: CASTGGRGNTGELFF. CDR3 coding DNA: TGTGCCAGCACCGGAGGGAGGGGGAACACCGGGGAGCTGTTTTTT.